Below are 23 T cell receptor beta chains sequenced from a single sample in a study of T-cell memory formation after mild COVID-19. TCRdb re-called the 5' RACE reads with MiXCR, one entry per CDR3 protein. The sample consists of roughly 560,000 distinct CDR3 sequences, about a fifth of them appearing once. Sequenced sample: PBMCs or a T cell subset sorted from them (not recorded which). Source of these receptors: an adult woman who had mild COVID-19 (a few samples of this study predate the infection). Cell type and time point are not known.

At least ten counts were recorded for this clonotype. The V gene is TRBV6-2 or TRBV6-3, the J gene TRBJ2-1, with D hard to call. The V gene's germline CDR1 is MNHEY and CDR2 SVGEGT. CDR3 length equals 13 residues. V lost 2 bases to trimming and J lost 7 bases, with 9 bases between them. The CDR3 here is CASSYLSWNEQFF. CDR3 in DNA: TGTGCCAGCAGTTACCTGTCCTGGAATGAGCAGTTCTTC.

This clonotype was seen more than once but under ten times. V usage is TRBV18 and J usage is TRBJ2-7; TRBD1 matches at 7 bases. CDR3 size: 14 residues. Per the germline V gene, CDR1 is KGHSH and CDR2 is LQKENI. V was clipped by 2 bases and J by 3 bases; unmatched bases: 4. The CDR3 loop is CASSPTQGIYEQYF. CDR3 DNA sequence: TGTGCCAGCTCACCAACACAGGGGATCTACGAGCAGTACTTC.

This sequence joins TRBV27 and TRBJ2-2; D is unclear. The V end was cut by 2 bases, the J end by 0 bases, with 7 bases between. The germline CDR1 and CDR2 sequences are MNHEY and SMNVEV (reference sequence). The CDR3 has 15 residues. CDR3 coding DNA: TGTGCCAGCAGTTTAATGGGAACGAACACCGGGGAGCTGTTTTTT. It codes for CASSLMGTNTGELFF.

The chain couples TRBV27 to TRBJ2-3, with D maybe TRBD2 (5 bases). The CDR3 loop spans 17 amino acids. V was trimmed by 5 bases and J by 1 base, leaving 19 bases between them. In germline, CDR1 is MNHEY, CDR2 SMNVEV (reference sequence). The CDR3 DNA follows: TGTGCCAGCAGTCGCCTAACTACTAGGGTGGGCACAGATACGCAGTATTTT. This codes for CASSRLTTRVGTDTQYF.

The chain carries TRBV24-1 and TRBJ1-3; no clear D. With 2 bases removed from V and 0 bases from J, the gap between germline ends came to 10 bases. The V gene's germline CDR1 is KGHDR and CDR2 SFDVKD. The CDR3 loop spans 16 amino acids. DNA of the CDR3: TGTGCCACCAGTGATTACGTCAAATACTCTGGAAACACCATATATTTT. Translated: CATSDYVKYSGNTIYF.

The chain joins TRBV20-1 to TRBJ1-2; 11 nucleotides align to TRBD1. The CDR3 has 15 amino acids. V shed 4 bases and J 5 bases; nucleotides not matched to a gene: 9. Per germline, CDR1 DFQATT and CDR2 SNEGSKA (reference sequence). In DNA form, the CDR3 reads TGCAGTGCTACATGGACAGGGGGCGGCTATTATGGCTACACCTTC. As protein: CSATWTGGGYYGYTF.

The V and J genes are TRBV7-9 and TRBJ2-2; TRBD2 matches 12 bases. Germline CDR1 and CDR2: SEHNR and FQNEAQ (reference sequence). The CDR3 consists of 21 residues. The trim removed 5 bases at V and 0 bases at J, leaving 16 bases unmatched. The CDR3: CASSRPGTSGSLIANTGELFF. CDR3 sequence (DNA): TGTGCCAGCAGCCGCCCCGGGACTAGCGGGTCTCTAATCGCGAACACCGGGGAGCTGTTTTTT.

This clonotype was counted many times. This chain uses TRBV27 with TRBJ2-7; D is ambiguous. In germline, CDR1 is MNHEY, CDR2 SMNVEV (reference sequence). The CDR3 contains 13 residues. V lost 0 bases and J lost 1, with 4 bases in between. The CDR3 region is CASSLSQSYEQYF. CDR3 coding DNA: TGTGCCAGCAGTTTATCCCAGTCCTACGAGCAGTACTTC.

The V call is TRBV7-2, the J call TRBJ2-1, with D perhaps matching TRBD1 (5 bases). V lost 6 bases to trimming and J lost 13 bases, with 13 bases between them. This CDR3 region has 11 residues. Germline-derived CDR1 and CDR2 are SGHTA and FQGNSA. CDR3 DNA sequence: TGTGCCAGCAGTATTGACAGTGGTCAGTTCTTC. Its protein product is CASSIDSGQFF.

In its sample, this clonotype was seen a few times. The chain employs TRBV12-3 or TRBV12-4 and TRBJ2-2; 13 bases match TRBD2. This CDR3 is 16 amino acids long. After removal of 4 bases from V and 5 bases from J, the junction contained 4 bases not matched to a gene. CDR3 sequence reads: CASSWTSGRATGELFF. CDR3 DNA sequence: TGTGCCAGCAGTTGGACTAGCGGGAGAGCGACCGGGGAGCTGTTTTTT.

The chain is built from TRBV2 and TRBJ2-3, with TRBD2 matching over 7 bases. The CDR3 extends over 15 amino acids. With V trimmed by 2 bases and J by 1 base, 3 bases remained unmatched. Germline loops: CDR1 SNHLY, CDR2 FYNNEI. CDR3 in DNA: TGTGCCAGCAGTGAAAGCCTAGCGGGCACAGATACGCAGTATTTT. Translation gives CASSESLAGTDTQYF.

This chain links TRBV12-3 or TRBV12-4 with TRBJ2-4; 8 positions agree with TRBD1. The junction had 4 bases not matched to a gene; V was cut back by 6 bases and J by 6 bases. This CDR3 is 13 amino acids long. The CDR3 region has the DNA TGTGCCAGCAGGTCCACAGGGGGAAACATTCAGTACTTC. Protein sequence: CASRSTGGNIQYF.

This clonotype was counted a few times. The V and J genes are TRBV4-1 and TRBJ2-7; D gene unclear. The CDR3 loop spans 17 amino acids. The V gene lost 0 bases and the J gene lost 2 bases, with 17 bases spanning the gap. The germline V gene has CDR1 MGHRA and CDR2 YSYEKL. The CDR3 spells CASSQESGPKYTYEQYF. CDR3 DNA: TGCGCCAGCAGCCAAGAATCTGGCCCGAAGTATACCTACGAGCAGTACTTC.

This clonotype was seen just once. The chain employs TRBV12-3 or TRBV12-4 and TRBJ2-1; 7 bases align to TRBD2. The CDR3 is 17 residues long. Trimming cost V 3 bases and J 8 bases; bases outside gene matches: 16. The CDR3: CASSFARASGDLDEQFF. CDR3 DNA sequence: TGTGCCAGCAGTTTCGCCAGGGCTAGCGGAGACCTCGATGAGCAGTTCTTC.

The chain has TRBV15 and TRBJ1-2; unclear D gene. CDR1 LNHNV and CDR2 YYDKDF come from the germline V gene (reference sequence). The CDR3 runs 14 residues. The V and J ends lost 7 bases and 4 bases respectively, with 16 bases between them. DNA of the CDR3: TGTGCCACCACCCTGGACCGGGAGTCCTATGGCTACACCTTC. It specifies CATTLDRESYGYTF.

Ten or more counts support this clonotype. The gene calls are TRBV7-2 and TRBJ2-3; 10 positions match TRBD1. The V and J ends lost 5 bases and 2 bases, in that order; junction bases with no gene match: 7. Germline V gene sequence: CDR1 SGHTA, CDR2 FQGNSA. The CDR3 spans 16 residues. Written as DNA, the CDR3 is TGTGCCAGCAGCCCTACCGGGACAGGGGCCACAGATACGCAGTATTTT. Encoded protein: CASSPTGTGATDTQYF.

This clonotype came up many times. The V gene is TRBV11-3, the J gene TRBJ2-7, with a tentative D call TRBD2 (6 bases). Trimming pared 3 bases from V and 3 bases from J, leaving 9 bases between. The germline CDR1 and CDR2 sequences are SGHNT and YENEEA. The CDR3 sequence is 13 residues long. The CDR3 reads CASSFRGDYEQYF. The CDR3 bases are TGTGCCAGCAGCTTCCGCGGGGACTACGAGCAGTACTTC.

The chain joins TRBV7-3 to TRBJ2-1; no reliable D call. This CDR3 region has 17 residues. V shed 4 bases and J shed 0 bases, with 16 bases lying between them. Looked up from germline, CDR1 is SGHTA and CDR2 is FQGTGA. The DNA for the CDR3 is TGTGCCAGCAGCTCCCGGGCCGTGGGCCTCTCCTACAATGAGCAGTTCTTC. This translates into CASSSRAVGLSYNEQFF.

The gene calls are TRBV12-3 or TRBV12-4 and TRBJ2-7, with no clear D. The CDR3 length is 13 residues. The ends were cut back, 3 bases at V and 3 bases at J, with 9 bases in the middle. CDR3 sequence (DNA): TGTGCCAGCAGTTTCAGCAGCGTCTACGAGCAGTACTTC. It codes for CASSFSSVYEQYF.

This clonotype was recorded at least ten times. The chain uses TRBV10-3 and TRBJ2-7; D is uncertain. V lost 6 bases to trimming and J lost 0 bases, with 15 bases between them. In germline, CDR1 is ENHRY, CDR2 SYGVKD. The CDR3 covers 15 residues. The chain's CDR3 is CAISDVRKSSYEQYF. As DNA, the CDR3 is TGTGCCATCAGCGACGTCCGCAAGAGCTCCTACGAGCAGTACTTC.

The chain combines TRBV4-1 with TRBJ2-5; 8 nucleotides align to TRBD1. The CDR3 covers 16 residues. The germline V gene has CDR1 MGHRA and CDR2 YSYEKL. V gave up 1 base and J gave up 4 bases; unmatched junction bases: 8. In DNA, the CDR3 is TGCGCCAGCAGCCAAGTCCCAGGGGGCAACTCAGAGACCCAGTACTTC. This codes for CASSQVPGGNSETQYF.

This clonotype was recorded a few times. This sequence joins TRBV6-1 and TRBJ1-6; tentatively, D is TRBD1 (5 bases). The germline V gene has CDR1 MNHNS and CDR2 SASEGT. The CDR3 covers 15 residues. The V end lost 2 bases, the J end lost 8 bases, and 13 bases lay between the germline ends. CDR3 amino acids: CASSENGGRHSPLHF. CDR3 coding DNA: TGTGCCAGCAGTGAAAACGGGGGTCGGCATTCACCCCTCCACTTT.

This clonotype appeared a few times. This sequence joins TRBV2 and TRBJ2-5, with TRBD2 matching 7 bases. CDR1 and CDR2 (germline): SNHLY, FYNNEI. The CDR3 is made up of 13 amino acids. V trimming: 7 bases; J trimming: 2 bases; junction bases outside the gene matches: 4. For the CDR3, the DNA is TGTGCCAGCAATCCGGGGGGACAAGAGACCCAGTACTTC. This encodes CASNPGGQETQYF.